Each of the 8 T cell receptor beta chains below was sequenced from the same sample in a study of T cell changes during pregnancy in multiple sclerosis. Profiling relied on immunoSEQ multiplex PCR, and the TCRdb table lists in-frame clones only, not all of them. This table holds 25,000 to 30,000 clones, 75% to 90% found once. Sequencing was performed on CD4+ T cells from peripheral blood mononuclear cells, taken in the second trimester of pregnancy. These receptors all stem from a female donor with multiple sclerosis, enrolled in a pregnancy study.

The chain couples TRBV5-1 to TRBJ1-6; D is undetermined. Germline CDR1 SGHRS, CDR2 YFSETQ. The length of the CDR3 is 13 residues. V was clipped by 3 bases and J by 11 bases, with 12 bases between them. The CDR3 loop is CASSWNLGTPLHF. CDR3 DNA sequence: TGCGCCAGCAGCTGGAACCTAGGTACACCCCTCCACTTT.

The rearrangement joins TRBV7-2 to TRBJ1-5, with TRBD1 as a possible D gene (5 bases). Germline lookup yields CDR1 SGHTA and CDR2 FQGNSA. This CDR3 region has 15 residues. V was clipped by 5 bases and J by 0 bases, with 11 bases between them. Here the CDR3 DNA reads TGTGCCAGCAGCCCAGGGTGGGGTAGCAATCAGCCCCAGCATTTT. It translates to CASSPGWGSNQPQHF.

This clone was counted a few times. This chain uses TRBV5-1 with TRBJ2-1; 8 positions match TRBD2. J gave up 7 bases and V 5 bases, and 8 bases lay outside the gene matches. The CDR3 consists of 14 residues. Germline lookup yields CDR1 SGHRS and CDR2 YFSETQ. CDR3 protein: CASRLTGGQNEQFF. The CDR3 bases are TGCGCCAGCAGATTAACGGGGGGGCAGAATGAGCAGTTCTTC. The full variable domain, with the rest looked up from reference TRBV5-1 and TRBJ2-1, is KAGVTQTPRYLIKTRGQQVTLSCSPISGHRSVSWYQQTPGQGLQFLFEYFSETQRNKGNFPGRFSGRQFSNSRSEMNVSTLELGDSALYLCASRLTGGQNEQFFGPGTRLTVL.

This clone was counted once. The CDR3 bases are TGTGCCAGCAGGCCGACAGGGGAGGATGAAAAACTGTTTTTT. As protein: CASRPTGEDEKLFF. The chain carries TRBV6-5 and TRBJ1-4; 8 bases are shared with TRBD1. The CDR3 totals 14 residues. V was pared by 6 bases and J by 6 bases, with 6 bases of the junction left unmatched. From germline, CDR1 is MNHEY and CDR2 SVGAGI.

The chain joins TRBV5-1 to TRBJ2-7; 8 bases are shared with TRBD1. Germline CDR1 reads SGHRS; CDR2 reads YFSETQ. The CDR3 consists of 14 residues. V was clipped by 5 bases and J by 2 bases; unmatched bases: 6. CDR3 sequence: CASRVGQGPYEQYF. CDR3 DNA sequence: TGCGCCAGCAGAGTCGGACAGGGCCCCTACGAGCAGTACTTC.

This sequence joins TRBV18 and TRBJ2-1; D is uncertain. Trimming stripped 1 base from V and 4 bases from J, with 11 bases between. Germline values: CDR1 KGHSH, CDR2 LQKENI. This CDR3 has 15 amino acids. Here the CDR3 reads CASSPLSGTYNEQFF. CDR3 in DNA: TGTGCCAGCTCACCACTCTCAGGAACTTACAATGAGCAGTTCTTC.

CDR3 region: CASSPGQISGNTIYF. The CDR3 DNA is TGTGCCAGCAGTCCGGGACAGATCTCTGGAAACACCATATATTTT. The V call is TRBV2, the J call TRBJ1-3; TRBD1 aligns across 7 bases. The CDR3 totals 15 residues. V gave up 5 bases and J gave up 0 bases; unmatched junction bases: 4. Germline values: CDR1 SNHLY, CDR2 FYNNEI.

V is TRBV19 and J is TRBJ1-2, with a weak D call TRBD1 (6 bases). V was cut by 7 bases and J by 3 bases, with 12 bases left in between. CDR1 LNHDA and CDR2 SQIVND come from the germline V gene (reference sequence). The CDR3 totals 13 residues. The CDR3: CASTPGQDYGYTF. CDR3 coding DNA: TGTGCCAGTACCCCGGGACAAGACTATGGCTACACCTTC. Full variable domain (missing parts from reference TRBV19 and TRBJ1-2): DGGITQSPKYLFRKEGQNVTLSCEQNLNHDAMYWYRQDPGQGLRLIYYSQIVNDFQKGDIAEGYSVSREKKESFPLTVTSAQKNPTAFYLCASTPGQDYGYTFGSGTRLTVV.